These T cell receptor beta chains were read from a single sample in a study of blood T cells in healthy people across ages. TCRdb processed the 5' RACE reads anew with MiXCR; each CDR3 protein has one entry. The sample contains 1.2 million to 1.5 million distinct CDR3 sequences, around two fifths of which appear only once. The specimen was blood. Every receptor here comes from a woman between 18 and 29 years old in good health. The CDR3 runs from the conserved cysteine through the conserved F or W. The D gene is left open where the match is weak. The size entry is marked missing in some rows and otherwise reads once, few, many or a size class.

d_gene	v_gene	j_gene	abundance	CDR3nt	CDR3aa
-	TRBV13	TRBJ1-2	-	TGTGCCAGCAGCCAAACGGGAGGAGGTAGCTATGGCTACACCTTC	CASSQTGGGSYGYTF
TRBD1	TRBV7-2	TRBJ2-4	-	TGTGCCAGCAGCCCGGGACAGGGGTTAAACATTCAGTACTTC	CASSPGQGLNIQYF
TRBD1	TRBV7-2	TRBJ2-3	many	TGTGCCAGCAGGAGGGGGCAAGCAGATACGCAGTATTTT	CASRRGQADTQYF
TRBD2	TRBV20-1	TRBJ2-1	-	TGCAGTGCTAGACCTGCGGGAGCTTACAATGAGCAGTTCTTC	CSARPAGAYNEQFF
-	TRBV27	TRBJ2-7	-	TGTGCCAGCACCGGGGGCGCGGTGGGTTACGAGCAGTACTTC	CASTGGAVGYEQYF
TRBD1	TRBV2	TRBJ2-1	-	TGTGCCAGCAGCCCTTATATCCCGGGACAGGGGAACAATGAGCAGTTCTTC	CASSPYIPGQGNNEQFF
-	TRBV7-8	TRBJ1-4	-	TGTGCCAGCAGACTAGCCCCAGACAGTCTCTTAACTAATGAAAAACTGATTTTT	CASRLAPDSLLTNEKLIF
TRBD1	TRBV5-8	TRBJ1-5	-	TGTGCCAGCAGCCATTCCAACAGGGGACCCAATCAGCCCCAGCATTTT	CASSHSNRGPNQPQHF
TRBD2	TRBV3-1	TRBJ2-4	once	TGTGCCAGCAGCCAAGATCGGGAGCGGGAGGGCCCGTACTTC	CASSQDREREGPYF
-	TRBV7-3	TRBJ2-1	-	TGTGCCAGCAGTCTGGGGTCAAGGCTAATCTACAATGAGCAGTTCTTC	CASSLGSRLIYNEQFF
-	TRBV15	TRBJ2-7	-	TGTGCCACCAGCAGAGGTCTGGGAGCCGGGGATGAGCAGTACTTC	CATSRGLGAGDEQYF
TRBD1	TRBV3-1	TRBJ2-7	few	TGTGCCAGCAGCCAAGATCTCCGGGACAGGGTTAGCGAGCAGTACTTC	CASSQDLRDRVSEQYF
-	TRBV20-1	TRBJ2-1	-	TGCAGTGCACGATGGGGGGCGCACAATGAGCAGTTCTTC	CSARWGAHNEQFF
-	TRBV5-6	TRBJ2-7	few	TGTGCCAGCAGCTTCGAGGACGGCACCTACGAGCAGTACTTC	CASSFEDGTYEQYF
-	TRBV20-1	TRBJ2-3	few	TGCAGTATCCGGGGGATCACAGATACGCAGTATTTT	CSIRGITDTQYF
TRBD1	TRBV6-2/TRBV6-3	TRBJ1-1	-	TGTGCCAGCACAGGAGGACAGGGGGCCACTGAAGCTTTCTTT	CASTGGQGATEAFF
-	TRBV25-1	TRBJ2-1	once	TGTGCCAGCAGCCCCTCAAAAAAGGGCGAGCAGTTCTTC	CASSPSKKGEQFF
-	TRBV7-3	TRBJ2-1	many	TGTGCCAGCAGCTCCTCCCCCAATGAGCAGTTCTTC	CASSSSPNEQFF
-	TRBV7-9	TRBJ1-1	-	TGTGCCAGCAGCCCGCGACAGGCTTTGAACACTGAAGCTTTCTTT	CASSPRQALNTEAFF
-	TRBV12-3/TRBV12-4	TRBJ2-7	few	TGTGCCAGCAGTACAGTGCCCTACGAGCAGTACTTC	CASSTVPYEQYF
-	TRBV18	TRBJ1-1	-	TGTGCCAGCTCACCATTTCGGTCCTCCTACACTGAAGCTTTCTTT	CASSPFRSSYTEAFF